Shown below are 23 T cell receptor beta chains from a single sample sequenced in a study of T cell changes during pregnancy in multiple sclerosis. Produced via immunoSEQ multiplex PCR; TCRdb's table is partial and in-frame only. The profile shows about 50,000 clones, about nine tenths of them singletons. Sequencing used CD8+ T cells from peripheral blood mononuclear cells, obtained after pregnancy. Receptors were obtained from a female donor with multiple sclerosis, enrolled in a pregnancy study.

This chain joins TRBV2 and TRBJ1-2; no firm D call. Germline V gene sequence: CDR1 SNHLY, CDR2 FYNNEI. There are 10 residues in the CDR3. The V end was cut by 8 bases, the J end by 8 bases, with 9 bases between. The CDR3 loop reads CASRGVGYTF. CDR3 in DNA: TGTGCCAGCCGCGGGGTAGGCTACACCTTC.

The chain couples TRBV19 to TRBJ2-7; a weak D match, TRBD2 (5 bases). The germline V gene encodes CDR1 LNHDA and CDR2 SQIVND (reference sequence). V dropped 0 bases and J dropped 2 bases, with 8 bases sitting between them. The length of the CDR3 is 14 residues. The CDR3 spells CASSIEAAPYEQYF. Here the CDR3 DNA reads TGTGCCAGTAGTATAGAAGCGGCTCCCTACGAGCAGTACTTC.

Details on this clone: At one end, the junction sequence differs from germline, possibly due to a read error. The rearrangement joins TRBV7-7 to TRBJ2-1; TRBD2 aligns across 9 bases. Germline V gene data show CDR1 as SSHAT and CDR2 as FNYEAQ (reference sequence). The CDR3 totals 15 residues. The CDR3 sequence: CASSPGLAPANEQFF. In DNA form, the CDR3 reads TGTGCTAGCAGCCCCGGACTAGCGCCAGCCAATGAGCAGTTCTTC.

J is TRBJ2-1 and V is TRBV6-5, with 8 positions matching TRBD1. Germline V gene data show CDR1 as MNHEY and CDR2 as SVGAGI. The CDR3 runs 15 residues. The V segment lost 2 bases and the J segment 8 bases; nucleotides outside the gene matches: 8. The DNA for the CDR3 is TGTGCCAGCAGTTACAGCTCGCCAGGGGGCGATGAGCAGTTCTTC. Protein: CASSYSSPGGDEQFF.

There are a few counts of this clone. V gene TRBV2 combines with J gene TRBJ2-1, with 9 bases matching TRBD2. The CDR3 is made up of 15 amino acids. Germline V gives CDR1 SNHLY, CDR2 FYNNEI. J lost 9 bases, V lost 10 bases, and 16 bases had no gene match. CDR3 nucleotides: TGTGCCATCCCACTCCTCCTGGCGGGGGGGCGTGAGCAGTTCTTC. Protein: CAIPLLLAGGREQFF.

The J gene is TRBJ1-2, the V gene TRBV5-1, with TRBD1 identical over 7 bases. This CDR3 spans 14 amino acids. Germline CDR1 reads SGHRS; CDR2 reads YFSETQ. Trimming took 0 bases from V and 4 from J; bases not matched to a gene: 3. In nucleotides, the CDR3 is TGCGCCAGCAGCTTGGATACAGGGGTCTATGGCTACACCTTC. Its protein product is CASSLDTGVYGYTF.

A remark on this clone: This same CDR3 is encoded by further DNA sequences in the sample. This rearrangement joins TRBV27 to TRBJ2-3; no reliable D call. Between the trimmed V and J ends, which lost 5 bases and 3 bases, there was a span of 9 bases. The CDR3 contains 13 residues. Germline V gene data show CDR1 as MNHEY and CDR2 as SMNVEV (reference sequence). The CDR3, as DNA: TGTGCCAGCAGTCTTAGCAGTACAGATACGCAGTATTTT. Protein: CASSLSSTDTQYF.

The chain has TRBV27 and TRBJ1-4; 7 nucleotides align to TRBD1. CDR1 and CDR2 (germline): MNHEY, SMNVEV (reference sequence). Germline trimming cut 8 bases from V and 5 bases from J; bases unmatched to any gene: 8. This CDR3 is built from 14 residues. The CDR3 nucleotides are TGTGCCAGCGGCTCAGGGGGTCTCAATGAAAAACTGTTTTTT. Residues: CASGSGGLNEKLFF. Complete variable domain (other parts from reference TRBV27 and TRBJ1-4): EAQVTQNPRYLITVTGKKLTVTCSQNMNHEYMSWYRQDPGLGLRQIYYSMNVEVTDKGDVPEGYKVSRKEKRNFPLILESPSPNQTSLYFCASGSGGLNEKLFFGSGTQLSVL.

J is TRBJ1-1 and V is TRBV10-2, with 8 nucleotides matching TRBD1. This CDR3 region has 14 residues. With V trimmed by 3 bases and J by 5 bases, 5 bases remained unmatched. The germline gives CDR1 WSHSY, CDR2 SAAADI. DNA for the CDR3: TGCGCCAGCAGTGATAACAGGGGGTTAACTGAAGCTTTCTTT. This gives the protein CASSDNRGLTEAFF.

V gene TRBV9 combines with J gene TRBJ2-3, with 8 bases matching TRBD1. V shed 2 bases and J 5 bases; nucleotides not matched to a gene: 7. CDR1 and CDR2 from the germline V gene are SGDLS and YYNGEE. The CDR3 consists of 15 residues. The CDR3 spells CASSVRDRSRDTQYF. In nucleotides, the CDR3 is TGTGCCAGCAGCGTCCGGGACAGGTCGAGAGATACGCAGTATTTT.

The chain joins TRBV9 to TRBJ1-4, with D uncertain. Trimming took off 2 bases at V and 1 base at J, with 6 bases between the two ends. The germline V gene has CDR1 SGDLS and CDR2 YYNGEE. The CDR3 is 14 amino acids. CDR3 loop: CASSVSGTNEKLFF. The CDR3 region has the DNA TGTGCCAGCAGCGTTTCGGGAACTAATGAAAAACTGTTTTTT.

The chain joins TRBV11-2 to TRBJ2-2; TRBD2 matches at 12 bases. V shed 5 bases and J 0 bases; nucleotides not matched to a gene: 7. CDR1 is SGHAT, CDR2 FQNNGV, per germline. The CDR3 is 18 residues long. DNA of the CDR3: TGTGCCAGCAGCCCGAGACTAGCGGGGGAAGCGAACACCGGGGAGCTGTTTTTT. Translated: CASSPRLAGEANTGELFF.

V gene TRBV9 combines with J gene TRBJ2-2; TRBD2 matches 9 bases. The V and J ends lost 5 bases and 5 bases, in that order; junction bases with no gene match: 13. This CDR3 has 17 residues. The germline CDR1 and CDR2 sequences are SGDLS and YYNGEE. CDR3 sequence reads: CASSATTGTSKTGELFF. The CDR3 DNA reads TGTGCCAGCAGTGCCACTACCGGGACTAGCAAAACCGGGGAGCTGTTTTTT.

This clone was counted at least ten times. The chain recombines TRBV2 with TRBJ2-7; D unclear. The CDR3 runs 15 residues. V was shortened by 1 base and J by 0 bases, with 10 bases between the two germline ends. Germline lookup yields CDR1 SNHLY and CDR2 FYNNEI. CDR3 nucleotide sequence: TGTGCCAGCAGTGAAGGGCAGGCGAGCTCCTACGAGCAGTACTTC. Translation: CASSEGQASSYEQYF.

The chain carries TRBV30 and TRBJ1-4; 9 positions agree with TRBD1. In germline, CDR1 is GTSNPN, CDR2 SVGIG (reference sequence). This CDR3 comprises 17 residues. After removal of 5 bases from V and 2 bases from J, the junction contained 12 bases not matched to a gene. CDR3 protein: CAWHGQGSVATNEKLFF. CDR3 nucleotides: TGTGCCTGGCACGGACAGGGGAGTGTTGCGACTAATGAAAAACTGTTTTTT.

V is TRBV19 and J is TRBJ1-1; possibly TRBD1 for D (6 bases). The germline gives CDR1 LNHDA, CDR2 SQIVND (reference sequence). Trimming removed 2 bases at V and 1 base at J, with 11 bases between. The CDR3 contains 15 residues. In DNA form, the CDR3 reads TGTGCCAGTAGTATACCGGGACACCAGAACACTGAAGCTTTCTTT. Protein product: CASSIPGHQNTEAFF.

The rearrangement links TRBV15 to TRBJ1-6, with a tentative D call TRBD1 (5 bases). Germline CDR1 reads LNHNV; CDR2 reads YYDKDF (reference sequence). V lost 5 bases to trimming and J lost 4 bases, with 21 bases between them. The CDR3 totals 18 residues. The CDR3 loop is CATSGQHFGQIYNSPLHF. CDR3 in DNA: TGTGCCACCAGCGGACAACATTTTGGGCAGATATATAATTCACCCCTCCACTTT. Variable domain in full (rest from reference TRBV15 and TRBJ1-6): DAMVIQNPRYQVTQFGKPVTLSCSQTLNHNVMYWYQQKSSQAPKLLFHYYDKDFNNEADTPDNFQSRRPNTSFCFLDIRSPGLGDTAMYLCATSGQHFGQIYNSPLHFGNGTRLTVT.

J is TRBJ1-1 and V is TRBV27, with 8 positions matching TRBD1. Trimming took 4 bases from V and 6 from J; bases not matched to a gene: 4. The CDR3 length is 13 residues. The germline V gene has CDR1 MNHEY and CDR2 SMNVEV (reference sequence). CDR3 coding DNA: TGTGCCAGCAGTTCACCAGGGGGCCCTGAAGCTTTCTTT. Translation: CASSSPGGPEAFF.

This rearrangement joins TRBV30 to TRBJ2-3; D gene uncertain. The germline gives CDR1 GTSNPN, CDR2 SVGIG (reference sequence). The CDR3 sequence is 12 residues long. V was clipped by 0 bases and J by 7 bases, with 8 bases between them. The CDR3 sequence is CAWSVAKNTQYF. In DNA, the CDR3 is TGTGCCTGGAGTGTAGCGAAAAATACGCAGTATTTT.

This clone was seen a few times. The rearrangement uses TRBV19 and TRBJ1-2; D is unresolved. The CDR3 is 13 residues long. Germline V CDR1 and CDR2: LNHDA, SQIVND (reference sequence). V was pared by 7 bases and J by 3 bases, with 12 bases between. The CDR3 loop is CASKRSGDYGYTF. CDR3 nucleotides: TGTGCCAGTAAACGGTCGGGAGACTATGGCTACACCTTC. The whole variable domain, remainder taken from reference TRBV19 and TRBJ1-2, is DGGITQSPKYLFRKEGQNVTLSCEQNLNHDAMYWYRQDPGQGLRLIYYSQIVNDFQKGDIAEGYSVSREKKESFPLTVTSAQKNPTAFYLCASKRSGDYGYTFGSGTRLTVV.

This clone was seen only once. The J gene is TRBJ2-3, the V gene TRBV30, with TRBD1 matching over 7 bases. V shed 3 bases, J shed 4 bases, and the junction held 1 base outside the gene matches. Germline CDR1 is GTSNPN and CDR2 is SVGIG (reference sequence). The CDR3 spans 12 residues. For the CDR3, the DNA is TGTGCCTGGAGACAGGGGCCAGATACGCAGTATTTT. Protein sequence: CAWRQGPDTQYF.

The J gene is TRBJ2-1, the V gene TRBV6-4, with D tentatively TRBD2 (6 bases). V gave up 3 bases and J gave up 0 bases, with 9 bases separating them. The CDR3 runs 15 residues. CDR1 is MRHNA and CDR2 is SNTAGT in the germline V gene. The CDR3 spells CASSERGSSYNEQFF. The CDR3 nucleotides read TGTGCCAGCAGTGAGCGGGGAAGCTCCTACAATGAGCAGTTCTTC.

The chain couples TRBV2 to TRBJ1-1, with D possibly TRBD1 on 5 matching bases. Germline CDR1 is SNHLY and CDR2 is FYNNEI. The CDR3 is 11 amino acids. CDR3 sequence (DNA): TGTGTCGTCTGGGGGGTTGATGAAGCTTTCTTT. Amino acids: CVVWGVDEAFF. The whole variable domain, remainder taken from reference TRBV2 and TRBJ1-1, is EPEVTQTPSHQVTQMGQEVILRCVPISNHLYFYWYRQILGQKVEFLVSFYNNEISEKSEIFDDQFSVERPDGSNFTLKIRSTKLEDSAMYFCVVWGVDEAFFGQGTRLTVV.